The TCR beta chain under discussion was sequenced for a study of blood T cell repertoires in COVID-19. TCRdb's table, derived via immunoSEQ multiplex PCR, lists solely in-frame clones and lacks some. The sample consists of some 450,000 clones, 85% to 90% of them appearing once. The sequencing sample was made of peripheral blood. This receptor was taken from a man aged 18 to 29 with COVID-19, enrolled during active disease.

In DNA, the CDR3 is TGTGCCAGCAGCCAAGAAGGGAGGACTAACGTTTTGAATGAGCAGTTCTTC. Amino acid sequence: CASSQEGRTNVLNEQFF. The chain combines TRBV4-2 with TRBJ2-1; tentative D call: TRBD2 (6 bases). The CDR3 is made up of 17 amino acids. In germline, CDR1 is LGHNA, CDR2 YNFKEQ. Trimming left V 0 bases short and J 7 bases short, with 19 bases between.